The clone carrying this T cell receptor (beta chain) was found a few times. The antigen remains unidentified. One end of the junction varies from germline; a read error may be responsible. This sample was included in a study of identical twins. The CDR3 sequence is 14 residues long. The germline CDR1 and CDR2 sequences are SSHAT and FNYEAQ (reference sequence). Study results and limitations: In monozygotic twins, models underestimated the sharing of out-of-frame TCR alpha. Twin pairs' shared out-of-frame alpha sequences were enriched in low generation probability.

TCRdb analysed the 5' RACE reads with MiXCR anew, one entry per CDR3 protein. The table lists 460,000 or so distinct CDR3 sequences, 11% to 15% of them singletons. These data were also reused for a study on yellow fever vaccine responses in identical twins.

This chain joins TRBV7-7 and TRBJ2-2; a possible D gene is TRBD2 (5 bases). The sequencing sample was made of CD4+ T cells sorted from blood. The sequence was collected from a woman under 30 in good health. CDR3: CASTSDGKAGELFF. CDR3 DNA sequence: TGTGCTAGCACCTCGGACGGGAAGGCCGGGGAGCTGTTTTTT.